These T cell receptor beta chains were read from a single sample in a study of blood T cell repertoires in COVID-19. Sequenced by immunoSEQ multiplex PCR; TCRdb stores in-frame clones only, minus some. The sample lists about 310,000 clones; around nine tenths were seen once. The sample comprised PBMCs or T cells enriched from blood (not recorded which). These receptor sequences come from a man in his sixties who had recovered from COVID-19. Both conserved end residues are part of each CDR3. D genes are given only for firm matches. Clone size is given for some rows only: seen once, a few or many times, or a class if the clone is expanded.

DNA: TGTGCCAGCATCCTCAGGGAAGGGAATGAGCAGTTCTTC
CDR3: CASILREGNEQFF
D: NA
V: TRBV12-3/TRBV12-4
size: NA
J: TRBJ2-1

DNA: TGTGCCAGCAGTCGGGGTGGGACAGGGAAGAACATTCAGTACTTC
CDR3: CASSRGGTGKNIQYF
D: TRBD1
V: TRBV6-5
size: NA
J: TRBJ2-4

DNA: TGTGCCAGCAGTGATACCGGGACAGCATATGGCTACACCTTC
CDR3: CASSDTGTAYGYTF
D: TRBD1
V: TRBV2
size: once
J: TRBJ1-2

DNA: TGTGCCAGCAGCCTAGCGGGAGCAAACAATGAGCAGTTCTTC
CDR3: CASSLAGANNEQFF
D: TRBD2
V: TRBV7-3
size: NA
J: TRBJ2-1

DNA: TGTGCCAGCAGTTACTCGACTGGGAGCTCTGGAAACACCATATATTTT
CDR3: CASSYSTGSSGNTIYF
D: NA
V: TRBV6-5
size: NA
J: TRBJ1-3

DNA: TGTGCCAGCAGCTTAGCGTTGGCAGAGGCTATCCAATACAATGAGCAGTTCTTC
CDR3: CASSLALAEAIQYNEQFF
D: NA
V: TRBV7-2
size: NA
J: TRBJ2-1

DNA: TGTGCCAGCACATGGGGAGAGAATCAGCCCCAGCATTTT
CDR3: CASTWGENQPQHF
D: NA
V: TRBV6-5
size: NA
J: TRBJ1-5

DNA: TGTGCCAGTAGTATACAGGGCCCGATTGGCAATCAGCCCCAGCATTTT
CDR3: CASSIQGPIGNQPQHF
D: NA
V: TRBV19
size: NA
J: TRBJ1-5

DNA: TGTGCCTGGAGTGTTAAAGGACAGGCAAACTCTGGGGCCAACGTCCTGACTTTC
CDR3: CAWSVKGQANSGANVLTF
D: TRBD1
V: TRBV30
size: NA
J: TRBJ2-6

DNA: TGTGCCAGTAGTCAACGGGTGGGGAGCCGGTTAAACGAGCAGTACTTC
CDR3: CASSQRVGSRLNEQYF
D: NA
V: TRBV19
size: NA
J: TRBJ2-7

DNA: TGTGCCAGTAGTAGGGCCCGGACTAGCGTGATTCATATTGAGGGGACAGATACGCAGTATTTT
CDR3: CASSRARTSVIHIEGTDTQYF
D: TRBD2
V: TRBV19
size: NA
J: TRBJ2-3

DNA: TGTGCCAGCAGCAAACAAGGGACTAGCGGGATCGACGAGCAGTACTTC
CDR3: CASSKQGTSGIDEQYF
D: TRBD2
V: TRBV7-2
size: NA
J: TRBJ2-7

DNA: TGTGCCAGCAGTGAACGTGTTGGCGGGGCGTCTGGAAACACCATATATTTT
CDR3: CASSERVGGASGNTIYF
D: NA
V: TRBV6-1
size: NA
J: TRBJ1-3

DNA: TGTGCCAGCATCGCTACCGGGAGACCGTACAATGAGCAGTTCTTC
CDR3: CASIATGRPYNEQFF
D: NA
V: TRBV6-5
size: NA
J: TRBJ2-1

DNA: TGTGCCAGCAGTTTAGTCAGATCTCAGCCCCAGCATTTT
CDR3: CASSLVRSQPQHF
D: NA
V: TRBV12-3/TRBV12-4
size: NA
J: TRBJ1-5

DNA: TGCGCCAGCAGCTTTGGACAGTCCTACGAGCAGTACTTC
CDR3: CASSFGQSYEQYF
D: NA
V: TRBV5-1
size: NA
J: TRBJ2-7

DNA: TGTGCCAGTAGTTCCCGGACTAGCGGGGACCACTCTGGGGCCAACGTCCTGACTTTC
CDR3: CASSSRTSGDHSGANVLTF
D: TRBD2
V: TRBV19
size: NA
J: TRBJ2-6

DNA: TGTGCCAGCAGTTTACGTCAGGGGACGAATCAGCCCCAGCATTTT
CDR3: CASSLRQGTNQPQHF
D: NA
V: TRBV27
size: once
J: TRBJ1-5

DNA: TGTGCCAGCAGTTTGAGGGCCGACTACGAGCAGTACTTC
CDR3: CASSLRADYEQYF
D: NA
V: TRBV12-3/TRBV12-4
size: once
J: TRBJ2-7

DNA: TGTGCCAGCAGTTTTTGGCAGGGCGACAATCAGCCCCAGCATTTT
CDR3: CASSFWQGDNQPQHF
D: NA
V: TRBV28
size: once
J: TRBJ1-5

DNA: TGTGCCAGCAGCAACCGGGAGCAGTTCTTC
CDR3: CASSNREQFF
D: NA
V: TRBV21-1
size: NA
J: TRBJ2-1

DNA: TGTGCCAGCCACGGGAGTGAAAAACTGTTTTTT
CDR3: CASHGSEKLFF
D: NA
V: TRBV28
size: NA
J: TRBJ1-4